This TCR beta chain was identified in a study of cytomegalovirus exposure and HLA in healthy donors. General observations from the study: Based on reports, TCR beta sequences accurately predicted HLA-A and HLA-B alleles for most subjects. Presence/absence analyses assumed roughly uniform sequencing depth across donors, which may not hold. Prior analysis indicated that the majority of TCR beta V segments exhibited productivity approximately 90% or approximately 30% of the time.

CDR3 length: 12 amino acids. Per the germline V gene, CDR1 is SGHTA and CDR2 is FQGNSA. Losses at the gene ends were 3 bases for V and 11 bases for J; bases not matched to a gene: 4. With respect to this clone: The antigen is not known.

Both 60 Vbeta primers and 13 Jbeta primers went into the PCR. Some clones are missing from TCRdb's copy, which holds only in-frame ones; the method was immunoSEQ multiplex PCR. The sample records roughly 190,000 clones, 60% to 85% being singletons. This TCR was recovered from a female donor in good health and CMV-seronegative. The chain joins TRBV7-2 to TRBJ1-1; 9 bases fit TRBD1. What was sequenced was PBMCs. DNA for the CDR3: TGTGCCAGCAGCTTTACAGGGGGCCTGGCTTTCTTT. Translating it yields CASSFTGGLAFF.